This entry lists 28 T cell receptor beta chains sequenced from one sample in a study of T cell changes during pregnancy in multiple sclerosis (dated by TCRdb to the late 2010s). The method behind the library was the immunoSEQ multiplex PCR assay. Entries here come from immuneACCESS through TCRdb and include only in-frame sequences with V and J called. Some clones fail to appear in such tables; in the studies checked, an unresolved V gene covers under half of the shortfall, and the cause of the remainder is unknown. Recorded for this sample are around 45,000 clones; about 90% of them occurred a single time. The ten top clones hold 0.5% of the sample. The specimen comprised CD4+ T cells from peripheral blood mononuclear cells, sampled in the second trimester of pregnancy. Receptors originate from a female donor in good health, enrolled as a control in a pregnancy study.

This sequence joins TRBV19 and TRBJ2-7; D uncertain. V shed 5 bases and J shed 3 bases, with 14 bases lying between them. The germline CDR1 and CDR2 sequences are LNHDA and SQIVND (reference sequence). This CDR3 contains 14 residues. CDR3 coding DNA: TGTGCCAGTAGTCCCCGATGGTCAGGCTACGAGCAGTACTTC. Translated: CASSPRWSGYEQYF.

The V gene is TRBV2, the J gene TRBJ2-1, with D perhaps matching TRBD2 (7 bases). Germline V CDR1 and CDR2: SNHLY, FYNNEI. With 7 bases removed from V and 6 bases from J, the gap between germline ends came to 13 bases. CDR3 length: 13 amino acids. This chain's CDR3 is CASTRGGANEQFF. The CDR3 DNA reads TGTGCCAGCACAAGAGGGGGGGCCAATGAGCAGTTCTTC.

The chain is built from TRBV6-1 and TRBJ2-5; 12 nucleotides line up with TRBD2. V lost 2 bases and J lost 2; bases outside the gene matches: 0. Germline assignment: CDR1 MNHNS and CDR2 SASEGT. The CDR3 length is 15 residues. CDR3 nucleotide sequence: TGTGCCAGCAGTGAACTAGCGGGGGGGCAAGAGACCCAGTACTTC. This sequence encodes CASSELAGGQETQYF.

The genes are TRBV7-9 and TRBJ1-5; tentatively, D is TRBD1 (5 bases). The CDR3 has 14 residues. V was pared by 5 bases and J by 5 bases, with 13 bases between. The germline V gene encodes CDR1 SEHNR and CDR2 FQNEAQ (reference sequence). The CDR3 spells CASSHQGMDQPQHF. The CDR3 nucleotides are TGTGCCAGCAGCCATCAGGGTATGGATCAGCCCCAGCATTTT.

The rearrangement uses TRBV5-1 and TRBJ2-7; a possible D gene is TRBD1 (8 bases). Germline CDR1 reads SGHRS; CDR2 reads YFSETQ. This CDR3 spans 16 amino acids. The V gene lost 0 bases and the J gene lost 5 bases, with 18 bases spanning the gap. The CDR3 region is CASSLDGWTGRDEQYF. CDR3 DNA sequence: TGCGCCAGCAGCTTGGATGGTTGGACAGGGAGGGACGAGCAGTACTTC. Together with reference TRBV5-1 and TRBJ2-7, the CDR3 gives the full variable domain: KAGVTQTPRYLIKTRGQQVTLSCSPISGHRSVSWYQQTPGQGLQFLFEYFSETQRNKGNFPGRFSGRQFSNSRSEMNVSTLELGDSALYLCASSLDGWTGRDEQYFGPGTRLTVT.

This clone was seen only once. This chain joins TRBV18 and TRBJ2-7, with TRBD2 matching 14 bases. J gave up 0 bases and V 8 bases, and 3 bases lay outside the gene matches. From germline, CDR1 is KGHSH and CDR2 LQKENI. There are 15 residues in the CDR3. The chain's CDR3 is CASGLAGGHSYEQYF. The CDR3 DNA sequence: TGTGCCAGCGGACTAGCGGGAGGACACTCCTACGAGCAGTACTTC.

CDR3 DNA: TGTGCCAGCTCACCACCAACTAGCGGGAGCACAGATACGCAGTATTTT. Its translation is CASSPPTSGSTDTQYF. V usage is TRBV18 and J usage is TRBJ2-3; TRBD2 aligns across 9 bases. Germline CDR1 and CDR2: KGHSH and LQKENI. With V trimmed by 0 bases and J by 0 bases, 1 base remained unmatched. The CDR3 sequence is 16 residues long.

This chain uses TRBV27 with TRBJ2-2; D is ambiguous. The CDR3 runs 14 residues. CDR1 and CDR2 (germline): MNHEY, SMNVEV (reference sequence). V was shortened by 4 bases and J by 7 bases, with 13 bases between the two germline ends. CDR3 DNA sequence: TGTGCCAGCAGTTCCCCCTACGGAGTCGGGGAGCTGTTTTTT. This gives the protein CASSSPYGVGELFF.

This clone was observed a single time. The chain carries TRBV15 and TRBJ1-6; weak D call: TRBD1 (6 bases). Germline V gives CDR1 LNHNV, CDR2 YYDKDF (reference sequence). V shed 3 bases and J shed 8 bases, with 11 bases lying between them. The CDR3 spans 14 residues. CDR3 residues: CATSRTSGDSPLHF. The CDR3 nucleotides read TGTGCCACCAGCAGGACCTCAGGGGATTCACCCCTCCACTTT.

For the CDR3, the DNA is TGCGCCAGCAGCCATACAGGGGGCGCGCAGGGGGCCAACGTCCTGACTTTC. Translated: CASSHTGGAQGANVLTF. J is TRBJ2-6 and V is TRBV5-1; 9 bases fit TRBD1. Trimming took 4 bases from V and 4 from J; bases not matched to a gene: 9. This CDR3 is built from 17 residues. The germline gives CDR1 SGHRS, CDR2 YFSETQ.

The rearrangement uses TRBV2 and TRBJ2-2; possible D gene TRBD1, 6 bases. The V gene lost 6 bases and the J gene lost 5 bases, with 13 bases spanning the gap. There are 14 residues in the CDR3. Germline CDR1 reads SNHLY; CDR2 reads FYNNEI. CDR3 region: CASRQGSGTGELFF. The CDR3 nucleotides read TGTGCCAGCAGACAGGGTTCGGGAACCGGGGAGCTGTTTTTT.

The chain couples TRBV27 to TRBJ1-1; D gene unclear. Germline lookup yields CDR1 MNHEY and CDR2 SMNVEV (reference sequence). Trimming removed 6 bases at V and 1 base at J, with 21 bases between. This CDR3 contains 17 residues. The CDR3, as DNA: TGTGCCAGCAGCCCCCTAGAGGGAATGGGTTGGAACACTGAAGCTTTCTTT. It is translated as CASSPLEGMGWNTEAFF.

This clone was seen just once. The chain links TRBV5-1 to TRBJ2-7, with 7 bases fitting TRBD1. The CDR3 extends over 14 amino acids. V shed 5 bases, J shed 5 bases, and the junction held 10 bases outside the gene matches. CDR1 and CDR2 (germline): SGHRS, YFSETQ. The CDR3 DNA follows: TGCGCCAGCAGTTTACGGACAGGAATGAACGAGCAGTACTTC. This gives the protein CASSLRTGMNEQYF.

The chain has TRBV19 and TRBJ2-1; TRBD1 matches 7 bases. The CDR3 loop spans 14 amino acids. The V gene's germline CDR1 is LNHDA and CDR2 SQIVND (reference sequence). V trimming: 7 bases; J trimming: 3 bases; junction bases outside the gene matches: 6. CDR3 in amino acids: CASNTGDHYNEQFF. DNA of the CDR3: TGTGCCAGTAACACAGGGGATCACTACAATGAGCAGTTCTTC.

The chain carries TRBV11-2 and TRBJ1-1; D may be TRBD1 (6 bases). Germline CDR1 and CDR2: SGHAT and FQNNGV. CDR3 length: 15 amino acids. V lost 5 bases to trimming and J lost 1 base, with 14 bases between them. The CDR3 reads CASSPRNRENTEAFF. CDR3 bases: TGTGCCAGCAGCCCTCGTAACAGGGAGAACACTGAAGCTTTCTTT.

The chain combines TRBV6-6 with TRBJ2-7, with D perhaps matching TRBD2 (6 bases). CDR1 and CDR2 from the germline V gene are MNHNY and SVGAGI (reference sequence). Trimming pared 6 bases from V and 0 bases from J, leaving 12 bases between. This CDR3 contains 14 residues. CDR3 DNA: TGTGCCAGCAGACTTAGCGGCTCCTCCTACGAGCAGTACTTC. It codes for CASRLSGSSYEQYF.

The CDR3 sequence is CASSPRTGRGNEKLFF. The CDR3 DNA sequence: TGCGCCAGCAGCCCAAGGACAGGGCGCGGGAATGAAAAACTGTTTTTT. V usage is TRBV4-3 and J usage is TRBJ1-4; TRBD1 matches at 8 bases. The germline V gene encodes CDR1 LGHNA and CDR2 YSLEER. Trimming at V came to 4 bases and at J to 5 bases, leaving 9 bases not matched to a gene. The CDR3 is 16 residues long.

The chain carries TRBV7-9 and TRBJ2-1, with 8 positions matching TRBD1. With V trimmed by 7 bases and J by 8 bases, 13 bases remained unmatched. The CDR3 contains 15 residues. Germline assignment: CDR1 SEHNR and CDR2 FQNEAQ (reference sequence). CDR3 bases: TGTGCCAGCACAGGAGGGACAGGTGATTTGGATGAGCAGTTCTTC. It is translated as CASTGGTGDLDEQFF.

This rearrangement joins TRBV6-5 to TRBJ2-2; D call uncertain. CDR1 and CDR2 (germline): MNHEY, SVGAGI. V lost 10 bases and J lost 7, with 10 bases in between. The CDR3 length is 11 residues. The CDR3 sequence: CATRADGELFF. The CDR3 DNA follows: TGTGCCACCCGCGCGGACGGGGAGCTGTTTTTT.

The chain is built from TRBV28 and TRBJ2-3; 12 bases agree with TRBD2. The germline V gene encodes CDR1 MDHEN and CDR2 SYDVKM. With 0 bases clipped from V and 6 bases from J, the junction kept 4 bases outside the gene matches. This CDR3 region has 16 residues. CDR3 DNA: TGTGCCAGCAGTTTATGGCTAGCGGGAGGGTTGGATACGCAGTATTTT. This gives the protein CASSLWLAGGLDTQYF.

The chain has TRBV5-1 and TRBJ2-5, with TRBD2 as a possible D gene (5 bases). The assigned J gene may be wrong: the sequence end matches TRBJ2-7 better. The CDR3 covers 14 residues. CDR1 and CDR2 from the germline V gene are SGHRS and YFSETQ. This chain's CDR3 is CASSLVGGSFEQYF. The CDR3 DNA is TGCGCCAGCAGCCTCGTGGGTGGGAGCTTCGAGCAGTACTTC.

The CDR3 loop is CASSLGQGFYEQYF. The CDR3 DNA follows: TGCGCCAGCAGCTTGGGACAGGGGTTTTACGAGCAGTACTTC. This chain joins TRBV5-1 and TRBJ2-7, with 8 bases fitting TRBD1. Unmatched junction bases numbered 3, after V lost 0 bases and J lost 4 bases. The length of the CDR3 is 14 residues. From germline, CDR1 is SGHRS and CDR2 YFSETQ. Looking up the rest from reference TRBV5-1 and TRBJ2-7 gives the full variable domain: KAGVTQTPRYLIKTRGQQVTLSCSPISGHRSVSWYQQTPGQGLQFLFEYFSETQRNKGNFPGRFSGRQFSNSRSEMNVSTLELGDSALYLCASSLGQGFYEQYFGPGTRLTVT.

This clone was seen only once. The CDR3 reads CASAVAGGEKTDTQYF. CDR3 sequence (DNA): TGTGCCAGCGCGGTAGCGGGAGGGGAAAAGACAGATACGCAGTATTTT. This chain links TRBV7-3 with TRBJ2-3, with 11 bases lining up with TRBD2. Germline-derived CDR1 and CDR2 are SGHTA and FQGTGA. The CDR3 is made up of 16 amino acids. With 8 bases clipped from V and 3 bases from J, the junction kept 10 bases outside the gene matches.

V is TRBV11-2 and J is TRBJ1-1; 7 bases match TRBD1. The trim removed 2 bases at V and 4 bases at J, leaving 1 base unmatched. Germline CDR1 reads SGHAT; CDR2 reads FQNNGV. There are 13 residues in the CDR3. The CDR3 sequence: CASSLQGGTEAFF. The CDR3 nucleotides are TGTGCCAGCAGCTTACAGGGGGGCACTGAAGCTTTCTTT.

V gene TRBV11-2 combines with J gene TRBJ1-1; a weak D match, TRBD1 (6 bases). The germline gives CDR1 SGHAT, CDR2 FQNNGV. The CDR3 extends over 13 amino acids. The ends were cut back, 6 bases at V and 2 bases at J, with 10 bases in the middle. DNA for the CDR3: TGTGCCAGCAGGCGACAGGACAACACTGAAGCTTTCTTT. This codes for CASRRQDNTEAFF.

The DNA for the CDR3 is TGCAGCTTCAGACAGAGTAGCACAGATACGCAGTATTTT. Encoded protein: CSFRQSSTDTQYF. The gene calls are TRBV29-1 and TRBJ2-3, with TRBD1 as a possible D gene (5 bases). The CDR3 loop spans 13 amino acids. In germline, CDR1 is SQVTM, CDR2 ANQGSEA. Trimming stripped 8 bases from V and 0 bases from J, with 12 bases between.

This chain links TRBV29-1 with TRBJ2-5; D not resolved. From germline, CDR1 is SQVTM and CDR2 ANQGSEA. This CDR3 region has 16 residues. The CDR3 sequence: CRYCAQYRSVEETQYF. DNA for the CDR3: TGCAGATATTGCGCCCAGTATAGGTCAGTGGAGGAGACCCAGTACTTC.

This clone showed up just once. The rearrangement joins TRBV2 to TRBJ1-4; D may be TRBD1 (5 bases). Germline-derived CDR1 and CDR2 are SNHLY and FYNNEI. The V and J ends lost 7 bases and 10 bases respectively, with 22 bases between them. This CDR3 has 15 amino acids. The CDR3 DNA reads TGTGCCAGCAAGAAGGCAGGGTTATCCGGGGGAAAACTGTTTTTT. It is translated as CASKKAGLSGGKLFF. The full variable domain, rest sourced from reference TRBV2 and TRBJ1-4, is EPEVTQTPSHQVTQMGQEVILRCVPISNHLYFYWYRQILGQKVEFLVSFYNNEISEKSEIFDDQFSVERPDGSNFTLKIRSTKLEDSAMYFCASKKAGLSGGKLFFGSGTQLSVL.